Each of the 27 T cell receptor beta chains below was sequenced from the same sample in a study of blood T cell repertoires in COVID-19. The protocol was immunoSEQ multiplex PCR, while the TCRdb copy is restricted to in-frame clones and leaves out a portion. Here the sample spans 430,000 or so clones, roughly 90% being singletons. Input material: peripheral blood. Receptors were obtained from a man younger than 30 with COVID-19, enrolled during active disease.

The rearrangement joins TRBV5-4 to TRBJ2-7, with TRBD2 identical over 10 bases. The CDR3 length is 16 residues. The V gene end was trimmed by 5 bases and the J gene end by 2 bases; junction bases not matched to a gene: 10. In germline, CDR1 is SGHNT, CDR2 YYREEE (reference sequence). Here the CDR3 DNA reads TGTGCCAGCAGTAATCTAGTAGCGGGGGGCCCCTACGAGCAGTACTTC. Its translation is CASSNLVAGGPYEQYF.

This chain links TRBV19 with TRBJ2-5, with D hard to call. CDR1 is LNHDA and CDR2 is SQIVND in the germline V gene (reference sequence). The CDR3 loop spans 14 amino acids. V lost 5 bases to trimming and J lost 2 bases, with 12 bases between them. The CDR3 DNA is TGTGCCAGTAGTGTAACAGAGTCTCAAGAGACCCAGTACTTC. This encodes CASSVTESQETQYF.

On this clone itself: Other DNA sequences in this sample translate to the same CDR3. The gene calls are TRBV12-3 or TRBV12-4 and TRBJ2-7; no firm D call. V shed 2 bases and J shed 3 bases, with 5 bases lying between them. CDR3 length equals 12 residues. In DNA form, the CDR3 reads TGTGCCAGCAGTTTAAGAGGCTACGAGCAGTACTTC. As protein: CASSLRGYEQYF.

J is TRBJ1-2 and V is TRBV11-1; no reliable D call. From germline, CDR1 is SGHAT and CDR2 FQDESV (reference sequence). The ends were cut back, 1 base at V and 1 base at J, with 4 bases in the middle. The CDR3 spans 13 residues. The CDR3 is CASSLESNYGYTF. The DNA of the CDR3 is TGTGCCAGCAGCTTAGAGAGTAACTATGGCTACACCTTC.

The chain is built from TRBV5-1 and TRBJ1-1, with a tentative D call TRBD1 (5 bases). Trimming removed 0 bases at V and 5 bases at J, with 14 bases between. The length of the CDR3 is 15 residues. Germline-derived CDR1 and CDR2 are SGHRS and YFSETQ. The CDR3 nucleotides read TGCGCCAGCAGCTTGGAAAGTCAGGGTGGGACTGAAGCTTTCTTT. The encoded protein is CASSLESQGGTEAFF.

CDR3 DNA sequence: TGTGCCAGCAGCTCCCTGGGGGGGGGTTTAAGCACCGGGGAGCTGTTTTTT. This codes for CASSSLGGGLSTGELFF. The chain recombines TRBV11-2 with TRBJ2-2; 7 positions agree with TRBD2. The V gene end was trimmed by 4 bases and the J gene end by 4 bases; junction bases not matched to a gene: 12. The CDR3 has 17 amino acids. Germline CDR1 is SGHAT and CDR2 is FQNNGV.

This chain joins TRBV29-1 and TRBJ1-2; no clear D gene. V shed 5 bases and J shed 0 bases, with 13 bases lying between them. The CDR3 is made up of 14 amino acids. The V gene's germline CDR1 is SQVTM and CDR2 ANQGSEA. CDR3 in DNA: TGCAGCGTTCGGGAGGGAAATACTAACTATGGCTACACCTTC. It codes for CSVREGNTNYGYTF.

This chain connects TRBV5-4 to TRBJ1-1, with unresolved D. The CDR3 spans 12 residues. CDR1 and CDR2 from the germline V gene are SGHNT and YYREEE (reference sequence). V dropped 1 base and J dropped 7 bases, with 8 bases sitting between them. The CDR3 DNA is TGTGCCAGCAGCTTGCTGACAAATGAAGCTTTCTTT. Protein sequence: CASSLLTNEAFF.

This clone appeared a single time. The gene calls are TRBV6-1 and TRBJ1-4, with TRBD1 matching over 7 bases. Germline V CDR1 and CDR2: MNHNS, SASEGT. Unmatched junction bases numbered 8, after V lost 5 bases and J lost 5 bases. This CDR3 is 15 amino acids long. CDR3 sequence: CASSLGRQGNEKLFF. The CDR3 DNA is TGTGCCAGCAGTTTAGGAAGACAGGGAAATGAAAAACTGTTTTTT.

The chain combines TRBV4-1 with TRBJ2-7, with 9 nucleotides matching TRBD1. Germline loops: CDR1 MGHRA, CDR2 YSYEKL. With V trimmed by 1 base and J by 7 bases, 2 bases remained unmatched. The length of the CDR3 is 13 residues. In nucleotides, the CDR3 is TGCGCCAGCAGCCAAGGGACAGGGGAAGAGCAGTACTTC. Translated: CASSQGTGEEQYF.

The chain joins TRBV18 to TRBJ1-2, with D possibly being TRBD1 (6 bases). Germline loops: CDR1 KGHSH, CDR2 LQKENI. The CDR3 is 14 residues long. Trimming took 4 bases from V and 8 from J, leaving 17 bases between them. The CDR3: CASSLVRGAQGYTF. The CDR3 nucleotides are TGTGCCAGCTCACTAGTCCGGGGGGCGCAGGGCTACACCTTC.

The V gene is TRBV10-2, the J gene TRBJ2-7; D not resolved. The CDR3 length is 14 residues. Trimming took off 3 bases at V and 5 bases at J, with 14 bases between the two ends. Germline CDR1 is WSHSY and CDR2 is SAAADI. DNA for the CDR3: TGCGCCAGCAGTGACCGAGACACAGCCAACGAGCAGTACTTC. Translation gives CASSDRDTANEQYF.

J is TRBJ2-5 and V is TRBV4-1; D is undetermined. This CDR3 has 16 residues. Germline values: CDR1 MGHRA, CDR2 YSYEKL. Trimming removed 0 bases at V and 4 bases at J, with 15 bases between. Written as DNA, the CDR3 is TGCGCCAGCAGCCAAGACGGCCTAACGTCAGGAGAGACCCAGTACTTC. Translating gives CASSQDGLTSGETQYF.

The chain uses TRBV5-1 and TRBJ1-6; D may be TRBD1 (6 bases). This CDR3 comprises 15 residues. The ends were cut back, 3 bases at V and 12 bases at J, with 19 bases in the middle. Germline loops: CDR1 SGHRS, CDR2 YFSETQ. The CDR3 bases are TGCGCCAGCAGCTCTAATGGACAGCGGGGAGAACCCCTCCACTTT. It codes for CASSSNGQRGEPLHF.

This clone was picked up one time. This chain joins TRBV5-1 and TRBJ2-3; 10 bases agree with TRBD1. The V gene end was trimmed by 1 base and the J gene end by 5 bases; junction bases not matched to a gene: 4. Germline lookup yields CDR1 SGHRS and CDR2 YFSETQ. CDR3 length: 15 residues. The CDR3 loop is CASSLTGTGVDTQYF. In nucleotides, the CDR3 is TGCGCCAGCAGCTTGACCGGGACAGGGGTAGATACGCAGTATTTT. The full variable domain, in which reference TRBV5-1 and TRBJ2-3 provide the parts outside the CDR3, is KAGVTQTPRYLIKTRGQQVTLSCSPISGHRSVSWYQQTPGQGLQFLFEYFSETQRNKGNFPGRFSGRQFSNSRSEMNVSTLELGDSALYLCASSLTGTGVDTQYFGPGTRLTVL.

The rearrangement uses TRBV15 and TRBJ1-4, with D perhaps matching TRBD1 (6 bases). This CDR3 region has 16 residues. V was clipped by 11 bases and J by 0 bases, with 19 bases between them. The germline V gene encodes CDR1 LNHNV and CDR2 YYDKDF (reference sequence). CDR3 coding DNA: TGTGCCCCCTTGAACAGGGATTCACCAACTAATGAAAAACTGTTTTTT. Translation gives CAPLNRDSPTNEKLFF. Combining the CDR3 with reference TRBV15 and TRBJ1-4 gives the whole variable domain DAMVIQNPRYQVTQFGKPVTLSCSQTLNHNVMYWYQQKSSQAPKLLFHYYDKDFNNEADTPDNFQSRRPNTSFCFLDIRSPGLGDTAMYLCAPLNRDSPTNEKLFFGSGTQLSVL.

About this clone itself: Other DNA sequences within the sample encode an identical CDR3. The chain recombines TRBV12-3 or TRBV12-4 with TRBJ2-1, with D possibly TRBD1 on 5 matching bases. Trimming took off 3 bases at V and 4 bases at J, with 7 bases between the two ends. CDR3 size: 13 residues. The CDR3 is CASSFSGYNEQFF. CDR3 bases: TGTGCCAGCAGTTTTTCAGGGTACAATGAGCAGTTCTTC.

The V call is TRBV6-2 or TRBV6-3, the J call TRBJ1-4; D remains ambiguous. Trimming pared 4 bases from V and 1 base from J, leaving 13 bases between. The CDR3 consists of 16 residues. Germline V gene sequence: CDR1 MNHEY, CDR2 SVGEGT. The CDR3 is CASSSTLALTNEKLFF. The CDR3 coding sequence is TGTGCCAGCAGTTCAACTCTCGCCCTAACTAATGAAAAACTGTTTTTT.

The CDR3 DNA reads TGCAGCGTCAGGGGGTCGGAGGGCACAGATACGCAGTATTTT. It specifies CSVRGSEGTDTQYF. The chain links TRBV29-1 to TRBJ2-3; 7 nucleotides line up with TRBD1. The CDR3 is 14 amino acids. Germline V gene lookup returns CDR1 SQVTM and CDR2 ANQGSEA. With 6 bases clipped from V and 1 base from J, the junction kept 7 bases outside the gene matches.

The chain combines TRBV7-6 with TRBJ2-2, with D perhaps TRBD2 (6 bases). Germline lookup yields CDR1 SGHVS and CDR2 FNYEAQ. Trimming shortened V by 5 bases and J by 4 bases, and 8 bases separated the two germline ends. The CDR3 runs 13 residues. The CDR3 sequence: CASSQLATGELFF. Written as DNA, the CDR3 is TGTGCCAGCAGCCAACTAGCCACCGGGGAGCTGTTTTTT.

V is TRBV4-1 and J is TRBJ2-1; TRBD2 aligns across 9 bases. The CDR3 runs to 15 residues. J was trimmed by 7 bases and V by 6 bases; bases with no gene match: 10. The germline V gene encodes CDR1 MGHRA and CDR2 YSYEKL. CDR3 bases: TGCGCCAGCAGTTACTACGCGGGAGGGCCGAATGAGCAGTTCTTC. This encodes CASSYYAGGPNEQFF.

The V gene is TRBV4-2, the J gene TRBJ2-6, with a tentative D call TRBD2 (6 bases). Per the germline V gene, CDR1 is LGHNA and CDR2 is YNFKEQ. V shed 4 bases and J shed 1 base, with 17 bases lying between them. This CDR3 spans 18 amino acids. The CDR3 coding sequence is TGTGCCAGCAGCCCCCCAGGAGGGGCAGTATCTGGGGCCAACGTCCTGACTTTC. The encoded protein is CASSPPGGAVSGANVLTF.

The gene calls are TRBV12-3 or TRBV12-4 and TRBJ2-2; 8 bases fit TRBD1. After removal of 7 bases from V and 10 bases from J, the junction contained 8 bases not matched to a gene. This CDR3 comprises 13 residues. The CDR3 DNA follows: TGTGCCAGCACTATGACAGGGGATGCGGAGCTGTTTTTT. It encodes CASTMTGDAELFF.

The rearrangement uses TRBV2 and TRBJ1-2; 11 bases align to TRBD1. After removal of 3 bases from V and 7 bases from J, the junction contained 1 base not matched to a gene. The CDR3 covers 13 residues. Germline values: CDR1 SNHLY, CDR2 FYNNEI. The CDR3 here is CASSEDRGRGYTF. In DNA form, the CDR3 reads TGTGCCAGCAGTGAGGACAGGGGGCGTGGCTACACCTTC.

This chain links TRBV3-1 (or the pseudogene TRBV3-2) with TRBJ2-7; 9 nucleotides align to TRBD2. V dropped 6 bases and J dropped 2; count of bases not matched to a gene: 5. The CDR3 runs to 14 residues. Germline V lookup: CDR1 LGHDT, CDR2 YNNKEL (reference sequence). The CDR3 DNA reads TGTGCCAGCAGATTTAGCGGGAGTGCCTACGAGCAGTACTTC. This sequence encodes CASRFSGSAYEQYF.

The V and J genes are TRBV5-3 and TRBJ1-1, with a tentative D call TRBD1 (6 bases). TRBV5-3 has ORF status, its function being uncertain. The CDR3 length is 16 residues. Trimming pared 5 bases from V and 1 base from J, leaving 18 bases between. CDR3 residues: CARRVTGKSENTEAFF. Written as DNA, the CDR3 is TGTGCCAGAAGGGTAACAGGGAAGTCGGAGAACACTGAAGCTTTCTTT.

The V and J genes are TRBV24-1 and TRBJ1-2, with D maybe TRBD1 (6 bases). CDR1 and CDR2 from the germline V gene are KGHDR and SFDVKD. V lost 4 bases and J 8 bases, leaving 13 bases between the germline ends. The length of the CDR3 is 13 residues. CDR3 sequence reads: CATSEGAPWGYTF. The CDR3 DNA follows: TGTGCCACCAGTGAGGGGGCCCCGTGGGGCTACACCTTC.